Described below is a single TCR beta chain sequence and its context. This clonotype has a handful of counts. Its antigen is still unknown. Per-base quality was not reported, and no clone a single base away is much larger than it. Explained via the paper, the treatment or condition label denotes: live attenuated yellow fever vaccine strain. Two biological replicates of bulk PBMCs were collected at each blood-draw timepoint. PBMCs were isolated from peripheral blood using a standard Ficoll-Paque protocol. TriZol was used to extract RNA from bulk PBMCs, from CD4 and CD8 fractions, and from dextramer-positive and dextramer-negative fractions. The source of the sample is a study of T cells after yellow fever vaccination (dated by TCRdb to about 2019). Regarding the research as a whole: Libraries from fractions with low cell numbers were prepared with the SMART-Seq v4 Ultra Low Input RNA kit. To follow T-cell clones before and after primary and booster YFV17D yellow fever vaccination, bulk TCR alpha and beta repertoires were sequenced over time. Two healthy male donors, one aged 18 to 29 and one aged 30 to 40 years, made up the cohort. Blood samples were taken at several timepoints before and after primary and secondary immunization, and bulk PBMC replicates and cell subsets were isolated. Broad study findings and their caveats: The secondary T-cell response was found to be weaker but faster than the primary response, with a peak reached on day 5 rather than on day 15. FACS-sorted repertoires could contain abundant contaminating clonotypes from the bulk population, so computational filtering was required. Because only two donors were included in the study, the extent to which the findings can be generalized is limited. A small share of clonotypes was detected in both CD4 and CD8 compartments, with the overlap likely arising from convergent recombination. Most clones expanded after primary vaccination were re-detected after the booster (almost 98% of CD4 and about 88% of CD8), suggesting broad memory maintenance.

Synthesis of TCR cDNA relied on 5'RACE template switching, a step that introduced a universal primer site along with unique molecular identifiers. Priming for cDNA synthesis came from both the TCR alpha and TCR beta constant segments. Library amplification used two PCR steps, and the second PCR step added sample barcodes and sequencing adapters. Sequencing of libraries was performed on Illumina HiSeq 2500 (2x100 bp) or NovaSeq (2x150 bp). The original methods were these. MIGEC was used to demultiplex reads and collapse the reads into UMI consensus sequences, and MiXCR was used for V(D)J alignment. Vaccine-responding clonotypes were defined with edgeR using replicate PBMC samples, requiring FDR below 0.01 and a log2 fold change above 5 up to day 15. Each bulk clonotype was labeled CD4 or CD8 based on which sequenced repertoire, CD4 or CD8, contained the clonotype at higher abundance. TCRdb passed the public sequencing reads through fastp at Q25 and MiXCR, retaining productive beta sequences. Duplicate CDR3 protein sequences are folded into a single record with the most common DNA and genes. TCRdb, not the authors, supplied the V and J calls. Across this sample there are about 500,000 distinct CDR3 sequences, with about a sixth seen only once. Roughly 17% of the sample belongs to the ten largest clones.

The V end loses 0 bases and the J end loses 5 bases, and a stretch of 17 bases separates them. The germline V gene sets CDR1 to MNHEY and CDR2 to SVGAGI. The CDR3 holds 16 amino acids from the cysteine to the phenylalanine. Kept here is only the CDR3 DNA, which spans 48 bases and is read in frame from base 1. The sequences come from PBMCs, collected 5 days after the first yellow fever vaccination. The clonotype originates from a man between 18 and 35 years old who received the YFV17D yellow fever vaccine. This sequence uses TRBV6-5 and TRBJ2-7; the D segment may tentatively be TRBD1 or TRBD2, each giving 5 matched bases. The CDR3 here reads CASSYSPTGPGDEQYF. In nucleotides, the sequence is TGTGCCAGCAGTTACTCACCCACGGGACCCGGGGACGAGCAGTACTTC.